A single TCR beta chain is shown here with its context. Donors of Cohort 3 who recovered were those that had two negative PCRs, clearance, or symptom resolution. This sample stems from a study of blood T cell repertoires in COVID-19. On the study more broadly: The United States, Italy and Spain provided the acute and convalescent COVID-19 samples. PBMCs, B-cell-depleted T cells, or T cells provided the cDNA or gDNA that made up the material.

Profiling relied on immunoSEQ multiplex PCR, and the TCRdb table lists in-frame clones only, not all of them. The repertoire consists of roughly 150,000 clones, with just under 85% occurring once and the leading ten covering 6.2%. V lost 3 bases and J lost 2, with 10 bases in between. CDR1 and CDR2 from the germline V gene are SGHTA and FQGNSA. The CDR3 runs 14 residues. The sequence was collected from a woman aged 40 to 55 who had recovered from COVID-19. The V and J genes are TRBV7-2 and TRBJ1-1, with D possibly matching TRBD1 (5 bases). The sample was PBMCs or T cells enriched from blood (not recorded which). This CDR3 is CASSLGQINTEAFF. CDR3 DNA sequence: TGTGCCAGCAGCTTGGGGCAGATCAACACTGAAGCTTTCTTT.